This T cell receptor (beta chain) was recorded in a study of beta chain features in type 1 diabetes. Donors underwent one heparinised blood draw, about 110 mL on average. All of the isolated RNA was reverse transcribed, so expressed TCRB transcripts were sequenced. Here immunoSEQ multiplex PCR was the method, and the copy in TCRdb shows in-frame clones only, minus some. This sample has a few hundred thousand clones; 25% to 35% occur once, and the top ten carry approximately 4%. Germline CDR1 is SGHRS and CDR2 is YFSETQ. The ends were cut back, 3 bases at V and 5 bases at J, with 11 bases in the middle. The length of the CDR3 is 13 residues.

Sequencing was carried out using central memory CD4+ T cells from blood. The chain links TRBV5-1 to TRBJ2-5; D may be TRBD2 (6 bases). The TCR comes from a man aged 30 to 45 in good health. The CDR3, as DNA: TGCGCCAGCAGCTGGAAGGCGGGGGAGACCCAGTACTTC. Encoded protein: CASSWKAGETQYF.